These 14 T cell receptor beta chains were sequenced from one sample in a study of T cell repertoires in cytomegalovirus infection. TCRdb redid the calling of the reads with MiXCR, one entry per CDR3 protein. The table has nearly 550,000 distinct CDR3 sequences, 16% seen once. The sample comprised CD8+ T cells from PBMCs. These receptors came from a human donor in good health (CMV status not recorded). Some clones in this sample may be carry-over from other donors' samples.

There are many counts of this clonotype. The chain links TRBV7-2 to TRBJ1-2, with TRBD1 as a possible D gene (5 bases). Between the trimmed V and J ends, which lost 4 bases and 4 bases, there was a span of 19 bases. The CDR3 contains 16 residues. Germline V gives CDR1 SGHTA, CDR2 FQGNSA. CDR3 sequence: CASSSLDAGRSYGYTF. In DNA, the CDR3 is TGTGCCAGCAGCTCTCTGGATGCGGGGCGCAGCTATGGCTACACCTTC. Full variable domain (missing parts from reference TRBV7-2 and TRBJ1-2): GAGVSQSPSNKVTEKGKDVELRCDPISGHTALYWYRQSLGQGLEFLIYFQGNSAPDKSGLPSDRFSAERTGGSVSTLTIQRTQQEDSAVYLCASSSLDAGRSYGYTFGSGTRLTVV.

The J gene is TRBJ2-7, the V gene TRBV28, with 9 bases that match TRBD2. With 7 bases clipped from V and 1 base from J, the junction kept 5 bases outside the gene matches. This CDR3 is built from 14 residues. Per the germline V gene, CDR1 is MDHEN and CDR2 is SYDVKM. The CDR3 DNA follows: TGTGCCAGCACCACTAGCGGGTCTTCCTACGAGCAGTACTTC. Amino acid sequence: CASTTSGSSYEQYF. Combining the CDR3 with reference TRBV28 and TRBJ2-7 gives the whole variable domain DVKVTQSSRYLVKRTGEKVFLECVQDMDHENMFWYRQDPGLGLRLIYFSYDVKMKEKGDIPEGYSVSREKKERFSLILESASTNQTSMYLCASTTSGSSYEQYFGPGTRLTVT.

This clonotype occurred a few times. The chain recombines TRBV30 with TRBJ2-2; 7 bases fit TRBD2. This CDR3 spans 16 amino acids. Germline CDR1 and CDR2: GTSNPN and SVGIG (reference sequence). The V and J ends lost 0 bases and 3 bases, in that order; junction bases with no gene match: 7. The CDR3 bases are TGTGCCTGGAGTGTACTAGGACTAGATTACACCGGGGAGCTGTTTTTT. This gives the protein CAWSVLGLDYTGELFF. Based on the CDR3 plus reference TRBV30 and TRBJ2-2, the full variable domain is SQTIHQWPATLVQPVGSPLSLECTVEGTSNPNLYWYRQAAGRGLQLLFYSVGIGQISSEVPQNLSASRPQDRQFILSSKKLLLSDSGFYLCAWSVLGLDYTGELFFGEGSRLTVL.

Notes on this clonotype: The conserved final phenylalanine or tryptophan is absent from the CDR3, which likely points to a read error. This chain joins TRBV11-2 and TRBJ2-7; D gene uncertain. Germline V CDR1 and CDR2: SGHAT, FQNNGV. The V and J ends lost 4 bases and 4 bases respectively, with 2 bases between them. The CDR3 length is 10 residues. The CDR3 region has the DNA TGTGCCAGCAGCTCATACGAGCAGTACTTA. It yields the protein CASSSYEQYL.

In its sample, this clonotype was seen a few times. The V gene is TRBV10-2, the J gene TRBJ2-1, with 12 bases lining up with TRBD2. Per the germline V gene, CDR1 is WSHSY and CDR2 is SAAADI. CDR3 size: 18 residues. Losses at the gene ends were 1 base for V and 2 bases for J; bases not matched to a gene: 6. Here the CDR3 DNA reads TGCGCCAGCAGTGAGTACCTAGCGGGAGGGCCCCCCTACAATGAGCAGTTCTTC. This translates into CASSEYLAGGPPYNEQFF.

The chain joins TRBV29-1 to TRBJ1-1; 7 bases are a match to TRBD1. Germline V gene sequence: CDR1 SQVTM, CDR2 ANQGSEA. V shed 5 bases, J shed 11 bases, and the junction held 17 bases outside the gene matches. This CDR3 spans 14 amino acids. This CDR3 is CSVSPRQGQFRAFF. DNA of the CDR3: TGCAGCGTTTCCCCCCGACAGGGACAGTTTCGGGCTTTCTTT.

The chain uses TRBV27 and TRBJ2-7, with 10 positions matching TRBD1. CDR1 is MNHEY and CDR2 is SMNVEV in the germline V gene (reference sequence). The CDR3 runs to 14 residues. The V and J ends lost 4 bases and 5 bases, in that order; junction bases with no gene match: 5. This CDR3 is CASSSRQGADEQYF. The CDR3, as DNA: TGTGCCAGCAGTTCCCGACAGGGGGCTGACGAGCAGTACTTC.

The chain links TRBV28 to TRBJ2-1, with D perhaps TRBD2 (6 bases). Germline V gene data show CDR1 as MDHEN and CDR2 as SYDVKM. CDR3 size: 17 residues. With 2 bases removed from V and 4 bases from J, the gap between germline ends came to 18 bases. This CDR3 is CASSLLGLEGLYNEQFF. DNA for the CDR3: TGTGCCAGCAGTTTACTTGGGCTGGAGGGCCTTTACAATGAGCAGTTCTTC.

This clonotype has more than one count but fewer than ten. This chain joins TRBV20-1 and TRBJ1-4, with 9 bases identical to TRBD1. This CDR3 region has 16 residues. Trimming at V came to 5 bases and at J to 4 bases, leaving 11 bases not matched to a gene. The V gene's germline CDR1 is DFQATT and CDR2 SNEGSKA (reference sequence). DNA of the CDR3: TGCAGTGCTTGGAATAGGGACAGGGAGTATAATGAAAAACTGTTTTTT. As protein: CSAWNRDREYNEKLFF.

This clonotype has a handful of counts. V usage is TRBV29-1 and J usage is TRBJ2-1; maybe TRBD2 (7 bases). From germline, CDR1 is SQVTM and CDR2 ANQGSEA. The length of the CDR3 is 14 residues. V was cut by 3 bases and J by 6 bases, with 15 bases left in between. Written as DNA, the CDR3 is TGCAGCGTTGACCCGGGGGGCTTGGGCAATGAGCAGTTCTTC. Its translation is CSVDPGGLGNEQFF.

The chain uses TRBV28 and TRBJ2-1; D possibly corresponds to TRBD2 (6 bases). Trimming pared 7 bases from V and 8 bases from J, leaving 24 bases between. CDR1 MDHEN and CDR2 SYDVKM come from the germline V gene. The CDR3 contains 16 residues. CDR3 sequence reads: CASTFSRVAATDEQFF. CDR3 DNA sequence: TGTGCCAGCACCTTTTCGAGGGTAGCGGCTACAGATGAGCAGTTCTTC.

The CDR3 loop reads CASSLSRQPINTEAFF. The CDR3 coding sequence is TGTGCCAGCAGTTTATCCAGGCAGCCCATAAACACTGAAGCTTTCTTT. V gene TRBV27 combines with J gene TRBJ1-1; D is ambiguous. Trimming removed 0 bases from V and 2 bases from J, with 13 bases in between. The CDR3 covers 16 residues. Germline-derived CDR1 and CDR2 are MNHEY and SMNVEV (reference sequence).

This clonotype has ten or more counts. The chain uses TRBV28 and TRBJ1-5, with D tentatively TRBD1 (5 bases). CDR1 is MDHEN and CDR2 is SYDVKM in the germline V gene. This CDR3 contains 15 residues. Trimming took off 3 bases at V and 7 bases at J, with 16 bases between the two ends. The DNA of the CDR3 is TGTGCCAGCAGTTTGAGGGGTGAGGTCGAGCAGCCCCAGCATTTT. This translates into CASSLRGEVEQPQHF.

This clonotype showed up just a few times. The genes are TRBV6-2 or TRBV6-3 and TRBJ1-1; D ambiguous. Germline CDR1 MNHEY, CDR2 SVGEGT. V was pared by 3 bases and J by 4 bases, with 9 bases between. CDR3 length equals 13 residues. The CDR3 loop is CASSYIGATEAFF. The DNA for the CDR3 is TGTGCCAGCAGTTATATAGGAGCCACTGAAGCTTTCTTT.